This is a list of T cell receptor beta chains from one sample in a study of blood T cell repertoires in COVID-19. Using immunoSEQ multiplex PCR, the repertoire was profiled, and TCRdb retains in-frame clones only, with some absent. The table includes 220,000 or so clones, about nine tenths detected once. Sequences were obtained from PBMCs or T cells enriched from blood (not recorded which). These receptors all stem from a man aged 50 to 60 who had been exposed to COVID-19. CDR3s include the opening cysteine and the closing phenylalanine or tryptophan. A D gene is named only where the DNA matches it firmly. The listing skips clone size in some rows; elsewhere it reads once, few, many or a size class.

d_call j_call v_call clone_size cdr3_aa cdr3_nt
. TRBJ1-5 TRBV19 . CASRRGTLATSNQPQHF TGTGCCAGTAGGCGGGGGACACTTGCAACCAGCAATCAGCCCCAGCATTTT
TRBD2 TRBJ2-5 TRBV19 . CASSTLPGLAGQETQYF TGTGCCAGTAGTACCCTCCCTGGACTAGCGGGACAAGAGACCCAGTACTTC
TRBD1 TRBJ1-1 TRBV14 . CASSTWTGGLAFF TGTGCCAGCAGCACCTGGACAGGGGGCTTGGCTTTCTTT
. TRBJ2-2 TRBV9 . CASSVRGGGLANTGELFF TGTGCCAGCAGCGTGAGAGGTGGAGGGCTCGCGAACACCGGGGAGCTGTTTTTT
. TRBJ1-1 TRBV28 . CASRPAPGSNTEAFF TGTGCCAGCAGGCCGGCCCCGGGGTCGAACACTGAAGCTTTCTTT
TRBD2 TRBJ2-2 TRBV6-5 . CASRQRGGDTGELFF TGTGCCAGCAGGCAGCGGGGGGGCGACACCGGGGAGCTGTTTTTT
. TRBJ1-5 TRBV24-1 . CATSKRQLYSNQPQHF TGTGCCACCAGCAAGAGACAGTTGTATAGCAATCAGCCCCAGCATTTT
TRBD1 TRBJ2-1 TRBV28 . CASSSRTGGSSYNEQFF TGTGCCAGCAGTTCTCGGACAGGGGGAAGCTCCTACAATGAGCAGTTCTTC
TRBD2 TRBJ2-2 TRBV2 few CASSARTGGAGELFF TGTGCCAGCAGTGCAAGGACGGGAGGGGCCGGGGAGCTGTTTTTT
. TRBJ1-4 TRBV2 . CASRREDNEKLFF TGTGCCAGCAGGAGGGAGGATAATGAAAAACTGTTTTTT
. TRBJ1-1 TRBV5-1 . CASSLVASQGVLNTEAFF TGCGCCAGCAGCTTGGTTGCATCGCAGGGTGTCCTGAACACTGAAGCTTTCTTT
. TRBJ1-3 TRBV6-5 . CASTSAGNTIYF TGTGCCAGCACTAGTGCTGGAAACACCATATATTTT
TRBD1 TRBJ2-1 TRBV6-1 . CASSWDSGPGEQFF TGTGCCAGCAGTTGGGACAGTGGTCCCGGTGAGCAGTTCTTC
. TRBJ1-3 TRBV24-1 few CATQGPGNTIYF TGTGCCACCCAGGGCCCTGGAAACACCATATATTTT
. TRBJ2-3 TRBV18 . CASSPPGSRTDTQYF TGTGCCAGCTCACCTCCGGGTTCGCGGACAGATACGCAGTATTTT
TRBD1 TRBJ1-1 TRBV2 . CASPPDRGPEWTEAFF TGTGCCAGCCCCCCCGACAGGGGGCCGGAGTGGACTGAAGCTTTCTTT
. TRBJ1-4 TRBV6-5 few CASRTGFKGEKLFF TGTGCCAGCAGGACGGGATTCAAGGGTGAAAAACTGTTTTTT
. TRBJ2-3 TRBV5-1 . CASSVSGTDTQYF TGCGCCAGCAGCGTATCCGGGACAGATACGCAGTATTTT
TRBD1 TRBJ1-4 TRBV19 once CASSQGAAEKLFF TGTGCCAGTAGTCAGGGGGCGGCTGAAAAACTGTTTTTT
. TRBJ2-7 TRBV9 . CASSPSDGGMTYEQYF TGTGCCAGCAGCCCATCCGATGGGGGCATGACCTACGAGCAGTACTTC
. TRBJ2-3 TRBV9 . CASSPRSDSFSTDTQYF TGTGCCAGCAGCCCCAGGTCGGACAGTTTTAGCACAGATACGCAGTATTTT
. TRBJ2-3 TRBV11-1 . CASSSDYTDTQYF TGTGCCAGCAGCTCAGACTACACAGATACGCAGTATTTT
TRBD1 TRBJ2-3 TRBV9 . CASSVGISTGGTDTQYF TGTGCCAGCAGCGTAGGTATTAGTACAGGGGGAACAGATACGCAGTATTTT
TRBD2 TRBJ2-1 TRBV9 . CASSVGGRGADNEQFF TGTGCCAGCAGCGTAGGTGGGAGGGGCGCAGACAATGAGCAGTTCTTC
. TRBJ1-4 TRBV15 . CATSRGGSNNEKLFF TGTGCCACCAGCAGAGGTGGGAGCAATAATGAAAAACTGTTTTTT
. TRBJ2-5 TRBV29-1 few CSVARALFQETQYF TGCAGCGTCGCGCGGGCCCTTTTTCAAGAGACCCAGTACTTC
. TRBJ2-1 TRBV5-4 . CASSTNRIRGNEQFF TGTGCCAGCAGCACTAATAGAATTCGAGGCAATGAGCAGTTCTTC
TRBD1 TRBJ1-1 TRBV7-3 . CASSETGIKNTEAFF TGTGCCAGCAGCGAGACAGGGATAAAGAACACTGAAGCTTTCTTT